This T cell receptor (beta chain) was sequenced during a study of blood T cells in healthy people across ages (dated by TCRdb to the mid-2010s). Regarding the study in general: In model experiments, roughly one uniquely barcoded TCR beta cDNA molecule per two T cells was captured by template switching. The study measured age-related changes in TCR beta repertoire diversity using deep sequencing normalized with unique cDNA molecular identifiers. Donors were grouped into four age groups: young (average approximately 16 years), middle-aged (around 39), aged (around 60) and long-lived (over 80). To avoid experimental bias, donors of different ages were distributed randomly across sequencing lanes. Using the same blood draw, the study looked at two additional independent replicas of 1 million unique cDNA reads for two donors, one aged 18 to 30 and the other aged 80 or older.

According to the germline V gene (reference sequence), CDR1 reads DFQATT and CDR2 reads SNEGSKA. The V end loses 6 bases and the J end loses 6 bases, and a stretch of 20 bases separates them. The CDR3 sequence holds 14 residues, the cysteine and phenylalanine included. The retained sequence is limited to the CDR3, 42 bases, with the frame set at the first base. The method behind the library was 5' RACE. Sequencer: Illumina HiSeq 2500. A second 7 to 11 cycle PCR used a sample-barcoded 5' primer and a J-beta primer mix. A unique molecular identifier was introduced onto each TCR beta cDNA molecule by a template-switch 5' adaptor carrying 12 random nucleotides. Each sample yielded at least 3 million CDR3-containing paired-end reads. All of the RNA was converted into first-strand cDNA using the Mint cDNA synthesis kit, with a TRBC-specific oligonucleotide serving as the primer. Following uracil-DNA glycosylase treatment, all cDNA underwent a first 18-cycle PCR with the universal primers M1SS and BC2_uni_R. In the source study's methods: For normalization, 1 million high-quality reads, each with a distinct molecular identifier, were randomly selected from each sample. Reads with shared molecular identifiers were discarded instead of being binned into consensus sequences. MiTCR, with a Q25 quality threshold and the strictest error-elimination algorithm, was used for CDR3 identification, clonotype clustering and error correction. A nonparametric unseen species model with Euler transformation was used to estimate a lower bound on total TCR beta diversity. TCRdb passed the public sequencing reads through fastp at Q25 and MiXCR, retaining productive beta sequences. One record per CDR3 amino acid sequence lists the most common genes and DNA. Here the V and J calls rest on TCRdb's processing, not on the authors' analysis. The sample table shows approximately 850,000 distinct CDR3 sequences, and 40% to 50% are seen once. Of the sample, approximately 20% is held by the ten largest clones.

Comments on this clonotype: Its antigen has not been determined. It has no much larger one-base neighbor in the sample; base qualities were not kept.

The roughly 38 donors, aged roughly 6 to 95 years, were systemically healthy Caucasian individuals from Russia. Each donor gave 8 to 10 milliliters of peripheral blood, drawn into EDTA-treated Vacutainer tubes. Ficoll-Paque density-gradient centrifugation was used to isolate PBMCs, with at least 7 million obtained per sample. Total RNA, at least 5 micrograms per sample, was extracted from PBMCs with Trizol reagent. For every donor, an aliquot of PBMCs went through flow cytometry to measure the percentages of naive CD45RAhigh/CD27high T cells. Overall study results and their limits: A strong correlation was found between observed TCR beta diversity and the percentage of naive T cells measured by flow cytometry. Because the CMV infection status of the donors was unknown, age-related changes in expanded clonotypes may potentially have been confounded. Observed TCR beta diversity per million T cells fell roughly linearly with age, and a significant reduction was already apparent by age about 43. Because profiling used bulk unsorted PBMCs, naive and antigen-experienced compartments could not be compared conclusively. Compared with the aged group, more naive CD4+ T cells, fewer expanded clones and increased TCR diversity were shown by the long-lived group, suggesting age selection. Estimates of total diversity based on one million sequenced T cells were considered lower bounds and underestimates.

The receptor chain draws on TRBV20-1 and TRBJ1-2; the D region possibly corresponds to TRBD1 (5 bases align). Sequenced sample: blood. The receptor comes from a man aged 60 to 69 in good health. The nucleotides are TGCAGTGCGACCGGGACCGCAGTAATTAATGGCTACACCTTC. This is translated as CSATGTAVINGYTF.